The source of this T cell receptor beta chain is a study of T cell responses to AZD1222 COVID-19 vaccine (TCRdb year 2021). Some background on the complete study: TCR sequencing was performed for some 250 trial participants, of whom about 210 were given two doses of AZD1222 and some 26 were given two doses of MenACWY control vaccine. Trial participants were enrolled into age subgroups of 18-55, 56-69 and 70-plus years, which contained around 150, 29 and 61 TCR-sequenced participants, respectively. Overall study results and their limits: A significant rise in spike-specific TCR breadth and depth was observed after two AZD1222 doses relative to day 0 and relative to MenACWY recipients. Reportedly, close to half of the unique spike-specific TCRs recognized epitopes lying outside the regions that are mutated in the B.1.351 and B.1.1.7 variants. Because no samples from the day 14 peak response were available, repertoires could be characterized only after the peak T cell response. The vaccine-associated CD4 TCRs covered the entire spike protein, and the dominant responses fell in regions 160-218 and 743-854. Conclusions about previously exposed vaccinees were limited because only six or seven AZD1222 recipients were SARS-CoV-2 seropositive at baseline. In the small 56-69-year group, the increase in depth fell short of significance, most likely because of low power. Most participants were white British and females outnumbered males, and the authors suggested that clonal diversity may have been underestimated.

The CDR3 regions of human TCRbeta chains were analyzed by immunosequencing. The authors' pipeline ran thus. Repertoire TCRs were matched against a reference library of SARS-CoV-2-specific TCRs generated with the MIRA antigen-specificity platform. Breadth was defined as the fraction of unique TCRs that were SARS-CoV-2-associated. Depth was defined as the fraction of total T cells that were SARS-CoV-2-associated. Using the MIRA data, each spike-specific TCR was mapped to the spike region that the TCR reacts to and placed in a CD4 or CD8 class. Log10-transformed breadth and depth values were compared by one-way ANOVA with Sidak's multiple comparisons tests. This immuneACCESS table, as held by TCRdb, lists in-frame sequences with V and J called but not all clones. Of the missing ones, under half trace to an unresolved V gene in checked studies; the others have no known cause. D and trimming come from the DNA, and the V and J calls and clone size come from that table. The sample has approximately 190,000 clones on record, about 93% of them singletons. The ten largest clones capture roughly 0.99% of the sample.

Worth noting for this clone: No antigen is known for it. Base qualities are not at hand, and no much larger clone is one base apart.

The time point tag for this specimen amounts to: about 28 days (+/-7) after the second vaccine dose. Because spike-specific TCR depth and breadth did not differ between the two schedules, AZD1222 recipients who got a second dose at roughly 4 weeks were pooled with those who got a second dose at roughly 12 weeks. Samples from vaccinated people were obtained from the UK trials COV001 and COV002, which included a single-blind randomized controlled phase 2/3 trial of AZD1222 (ChAdOx1 nCoV-19) in healthy adults. Trial participant PBMC samples were collected at day 0 and day 28 after the second dose for TCRbeta chain sequencing. V loses 3 bases at its end and J loses 2 bases; junction bases beyond the gene matches: 1. Including cysteine and phenylalanine, the CDR3 has 14 amino acids. The DNA shown is the 42-base CDR3, in frame from base 1. CDR1 SGDLS and CDR2 YYNGEE are derived from the germline V gene.

Sequenced here: peripheral blood, sampled 28 days after the second AZD1222 dose. The TCR sequence derives from an adult who received the AZD1222 COVID-19 vaccine. The chain is assembled from TRBV9 and TRBJ1-4, and TRBD1 matches 7 of the central bases. The CDR3 protein sequence reads: CASSGTGTNEKLFF. The nucleotides read TGTGCCAGCAGCGGGACAGGTACTAATGAAAAACTGTTTTTT.